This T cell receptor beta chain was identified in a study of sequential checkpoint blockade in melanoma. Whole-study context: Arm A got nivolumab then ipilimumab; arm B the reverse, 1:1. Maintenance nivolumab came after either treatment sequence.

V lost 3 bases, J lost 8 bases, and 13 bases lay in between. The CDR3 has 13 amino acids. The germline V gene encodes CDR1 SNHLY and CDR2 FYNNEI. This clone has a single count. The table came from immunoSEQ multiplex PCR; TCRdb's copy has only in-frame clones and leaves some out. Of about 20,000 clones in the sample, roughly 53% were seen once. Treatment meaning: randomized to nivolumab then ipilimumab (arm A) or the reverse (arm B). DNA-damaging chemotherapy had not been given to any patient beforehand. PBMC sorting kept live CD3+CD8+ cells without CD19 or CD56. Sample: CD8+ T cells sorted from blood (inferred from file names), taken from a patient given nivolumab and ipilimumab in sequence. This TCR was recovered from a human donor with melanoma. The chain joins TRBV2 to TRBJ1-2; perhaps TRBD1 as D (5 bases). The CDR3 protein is CASSEGPGGGYTF. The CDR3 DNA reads TGTGCCAGCAGTGAGGGGCCGGGTGGAGGCTACACCTTC.